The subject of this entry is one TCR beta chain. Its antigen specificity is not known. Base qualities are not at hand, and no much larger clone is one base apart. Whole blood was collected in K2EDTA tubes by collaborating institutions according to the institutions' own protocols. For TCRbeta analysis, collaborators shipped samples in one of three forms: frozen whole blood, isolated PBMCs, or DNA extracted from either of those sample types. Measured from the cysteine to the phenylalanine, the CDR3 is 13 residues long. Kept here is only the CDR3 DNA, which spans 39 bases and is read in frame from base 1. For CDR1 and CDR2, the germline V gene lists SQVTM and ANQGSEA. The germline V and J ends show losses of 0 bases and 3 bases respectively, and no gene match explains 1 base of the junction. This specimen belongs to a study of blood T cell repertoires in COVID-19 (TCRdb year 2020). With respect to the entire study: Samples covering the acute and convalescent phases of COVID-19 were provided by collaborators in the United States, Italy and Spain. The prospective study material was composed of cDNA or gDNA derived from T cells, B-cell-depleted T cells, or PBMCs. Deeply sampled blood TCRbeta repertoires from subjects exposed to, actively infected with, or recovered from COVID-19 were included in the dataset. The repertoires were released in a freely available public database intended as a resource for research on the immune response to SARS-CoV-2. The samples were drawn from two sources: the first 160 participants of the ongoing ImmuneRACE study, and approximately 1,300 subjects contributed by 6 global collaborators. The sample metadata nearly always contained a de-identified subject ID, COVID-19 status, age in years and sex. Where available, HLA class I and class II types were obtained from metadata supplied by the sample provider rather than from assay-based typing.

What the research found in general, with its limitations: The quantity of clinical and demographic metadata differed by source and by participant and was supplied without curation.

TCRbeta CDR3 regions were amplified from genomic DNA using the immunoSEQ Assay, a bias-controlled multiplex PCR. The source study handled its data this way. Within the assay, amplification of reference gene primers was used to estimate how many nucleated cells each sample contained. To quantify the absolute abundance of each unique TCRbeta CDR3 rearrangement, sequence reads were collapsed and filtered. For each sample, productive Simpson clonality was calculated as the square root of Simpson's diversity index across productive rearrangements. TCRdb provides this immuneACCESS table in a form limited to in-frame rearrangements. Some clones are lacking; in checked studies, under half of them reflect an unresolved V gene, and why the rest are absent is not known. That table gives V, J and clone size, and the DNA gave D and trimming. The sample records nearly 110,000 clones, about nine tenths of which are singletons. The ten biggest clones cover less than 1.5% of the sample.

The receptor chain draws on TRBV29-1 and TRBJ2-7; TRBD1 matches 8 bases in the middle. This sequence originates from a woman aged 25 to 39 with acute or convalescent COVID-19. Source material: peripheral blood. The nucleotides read TGCAGCGTTGAAGATACAGGGGGCTACGAGCAGTACTTC. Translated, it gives CSVEDTGGYEQYF.